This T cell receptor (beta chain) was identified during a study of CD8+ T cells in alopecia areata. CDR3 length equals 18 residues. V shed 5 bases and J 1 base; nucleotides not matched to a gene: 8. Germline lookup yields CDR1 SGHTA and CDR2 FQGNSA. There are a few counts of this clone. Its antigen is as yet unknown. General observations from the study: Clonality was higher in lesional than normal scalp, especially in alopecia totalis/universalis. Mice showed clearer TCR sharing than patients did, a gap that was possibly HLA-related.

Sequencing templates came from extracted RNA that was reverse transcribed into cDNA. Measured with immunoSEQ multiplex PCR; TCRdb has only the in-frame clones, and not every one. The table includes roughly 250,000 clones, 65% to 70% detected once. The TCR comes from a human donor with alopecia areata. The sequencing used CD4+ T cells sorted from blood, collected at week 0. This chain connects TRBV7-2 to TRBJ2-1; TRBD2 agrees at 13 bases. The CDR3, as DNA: TGTGCCAGCAGCCCTCGCGGACTAGCGGGGGAGTCCTACAATGAGCAGTTCTTC. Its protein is CASSPRGLAGESYNEQFF.